This T cell receptor (beta chain) is from a study of shared T cell receptors in the human thymus. Some clones are missing from TCRdb's copy, which holds only in-frame ones; the method was immunoSEQ multiplex PCR. The table lists about 730,000 clones, 75% to 90% of them singletons. Germline CDR1 and CDR2: MDHEN and SYDVKM. The CDR3 has 15 amino acids. The V gene end was trimmed by 4 bases and the J gene end by 9 bases; junction bases not matched to a gene: 14. The sample was also linked to a second study, of human thymus T cells. According to that study: Among the donors, all were healthy Finnish infants having corrective surgery for congenital heart defects. Resections obtained during corrective heart surgery supplied the thymus tissue. Repertoires from thymus and blood appeared to show biased V and J gene usage. Reports from related research described highly overlapping thymic repertoires among unrelated individuals.

The sequence was obtained from a girl under two years old with a congenital heart defect. Sequencing input: thymocytes. The chain recombines TRBV28 with TRBJ2-7; 8 nucleotides match TRBD1. The CDR3 DNA follows: TGTGCCAGCAGTTGGCGTCGGACAGGGATGATTGGGCAGTACTTC. Translated: CASSWRRTGMIGQYF.